One sample yielded the 18 T cell receptor beta chains listed below, sequenced in a study of regulatory T cells in long-lasting Graves disease. Sample time point: newly diagnosed GD, antithyroid drugs for less than 3 months. PBMC-extracted RNA yielded the TCR library. Both iRepertoire HTBI primers and Arm-PCR of CDR3 regions were used to build the TCR beta libraries. TCRdb itself ran the multiplex PCR reads through MiXCR, one entry per CDR3 protein. The sample shows 400,000 to 650,000 distinct CDR3 sequences, 15% to 20% of them seen only once. The same specimen was also included in a second study, on T cells in Graves' hyperthyroidism and ophthalmopathy.

This sample comprised peripheral blood mononuclear cells (PBMCs), obtained at new diagnosis, from a patient treated with antithyroid drugs. The receptors were sampled from a woman aged 40-65 years with Graves disease.

The chain combines TRBV19 with TRBJ1-6; maybe TRBD1 (6 bases). V gave up 1 base and J gave up 12 bases, with 16 bases separating them. Germline V gene data show CDR1 as LNHDA and CDR2 as SQIVND (reference sequence). CDR3 length equals 15 residues. CDR3 loop: CASSIGMTKGEPLHF. The CDR3 DNA reads as TGTGCCAGTAGTATAGGTATGACGAAGGGGGAACCCCTCCACTTT.

About this clonotype itself: A much bigger clone sits one base away, suggesting this may be a read error. Here the CDR3 omits its conserved ending phenylalanine or tryptophan, so a read error is the likely source. This chain connects TRBV7-9 to TRBJ2-7, with TRBD1 matching over 7 bases. The CDR3 is 11 amino acids. Germline-derived CDR1 and CDR2 are SEHNR and FQNEAQ (reference sequence). Trimming at V came to 6 bases and at J to 5 bases, leaving 1 base not matched to a gene. CDR3 in amino acids: CASSRGHEQYS. Here the CDR3 DNA reads TGTGCCAGCAGTAGGGGGCACGAGCAGTACTCC.

This clonotype has only a few counts. The V and J genes are TRBV19 and TRBJ2-7; TRBD2 agrees at 7 bases. CDR1 LNHDA and CDR2 SQIVND come from the germline V gene (reference sequence). Trimming removed 3 bases from V and 0 bases from J; junction bases left unmatched: 2. CDR3 length equals 14 residues. CDR3: CASSIGGSSYEQYF. The CDR3 DNA sequence: TGTGCCAGTAGTATCGGGGGGAGCTCCTACGAGCAGTACTTC.

Comments on this clonotype: A much larger clone is a single base away; this may be a read error. This rearrangement joins TRBV12-3 or TRBV12-4 to TRBJ1-2; D unclear. The CDR3 runs 11 residues. CDR3 in amino acids: CASSPGNGYAF. As DNA, the CDR3 is TGTGCCAGCAGTCCAGGCAATGGCTACGCCTTC.

The rearrangement uses TRBV3-1 and TRBJ2-7, with 9 bases matching TRBD1. V dropped 4 bases and J dropped 3; count of bases not matched to a gene: 10. CDR1 is LGHDT, CDR2 YNNKEL, per germline (reference sequence). There are 16 residues in the CDR3. The CDR3 protein is CASSPRGTGIYYEQYF. The CDR3 coding sequence is TGTGCCAGCAGCCCTCGCGGGACAGGGATTTACTACGAGCAGTACTTC.

This clonotype was seen many times. The chain links TRBV3-1 to TRBJ2-5; D is ambiguous. Trimming removed 4 bases at V and 7 bases at J, with 16 bases between. Germline CDR1 LGHDT, CDR2 YNNKEL (reference sequence). This CDR3 contains 14 residues. CDR3 in amino acids: CASSPNKPIGTQYF. The CDR3 region has the DNA TGTGCCAGCAGCCCCAACAAACCGATCGGGACCCAGTACTTC.

This clonotype was picked up many times. The V gene is TRBV10-3, the J gene TRBJ2-7; TRBD2 might be the D (6 bases). The CDR3 consists of 13 residues. Trimming took off 3 bases at V and 3 bases at J, with 9 bases between the two ends. CDR1 and CDR2 from the germline V gene are ENHRY and SYGVKD. The DNA of the CDR3 is TGTGCCATCAGTGAACTGGGGGGCTACGAGCAGTACTTC. Translation: CAISELGGYEQYF.

In regard to this clonotype: One end of the junction varies from germline; a read error may be responsible. This sequence joins TRBV29-1 and TRBJ1-3, with 8 bases aligning to TRBD1. The CDR3 is made up of 15 amino acids. Per the germline V gene, CDR1 is SQVTM and CDR2 is ANQGSEA. The CDR3 loop reads CSVEDRAHSGNTIYF. The CDR3 bases are TGCAGCGTTGAGGACAGGGCCCACTCTGGCAACACCATATATTTT.

This clonotype was detected ten times or more. The rearrangement joins TRBV28 to TRBJ2-1; 10 nucleotides align to TRBD2. There are 14 residues in the CDR3. Germline V gene sequence: CDR1 MDHEN, CDR2 SYDVKM. Unmatched junction bases numbered 5, after V lost 8 bases and J lost 4 bases. As DNA, the CDR3 is TGTGCCAGCGGGAGCGGGGGGGCTTACAATGAGCAGTTCTTC. It specifies CASGSGGAYNEQFF. Supplemented by reference TRBV28 and TRBJ2-1, the full variable domain reads DVKVTQSSRYLVKRTGEKVFLECVQDMDHENMFWYRQDPGLGLRLIYFSYDVKMKEKGDIPEGYSVSREKKERFSLILESASTNQTSMYLCASGSGGAYNEQFFGPGTRLTVL.

This clonotype was found a few times. The rearrangement uses TRBV19 and TRBJ2-1; a weak D match, TRBD2 (6 bases). V was clipped by 7 bases and J by 6 bases, with 10 bases between them. This CDR3 is 12 amino acids long. CDR1 and CDR2 from the germline V gene are LNHDA and SQIVND (reference sequence). Here the CDR3 DNA reads TGTGCCAGTATAGGAGGGCTCAATGAGCAGTTCTTC. It codes for CASIGGLNEQFF.

This clonotype has more than one count but fewer than ten. This chain links TRBV27 with TRBJ2-1; the D call may be TRBD1 or TRBD2 (5 bases each). Germline V lookup: CDR1 MNHEY, CDR2 SMNVEV (reference sequence). Trimming removed 3 bases from V and 13 bases from J, with 13 bases in between. This CDR3 has 12 residues. CDR3 DNA sequence: TGTGCCAGCAGTTTCTCTACCGGGACCCAGTTCTTC. Its protein is CASSFSTGTQFF.

There are a few counts of this clonotype. This chain connects TRBV27 to TRBJ1-5; the match to TRBD1 covers 9 bases. This CDR3 contains 15 residues. The V gene end was trimmed by 8 bases and the J gene end by 1 base; junction bases not matched to a gene: 6. Germline CDR1 and CDR2: MNHEY and SMNVEV (reference sequence). CDR3 sequence: CASHDGTGSNQPQHF. CDR3 DNA: TGTGCCAGCCACGACGGGACAGGGAGCAATCAGCCCCAGCATTTT.

In this sample, this clonotype turned up a few times. The genes are TRBV7-3 and TRBJ2-2; 8 bases are shared with TRBD2. This CDR3 comprises 14 residues. The trim removed 5 bases at V and 8 bases at J, leaving 7 bases unmatched. CDR1 and CDR2 (germline): SGHTA, FQGTGA. This CDR3 reads CASSATSGSGELFF. In DNA, the CDR3 is TGTGCCAGCAGCGCAACTAGCGGCTCGGGGGAGCTGTTTTTT. Variable domain in full (rest from reference TRBV7-3 and TRBJ2-2): GAGVSQTPSNKVTEKGKYVELRCDPISGHTALYWYRQSLGQGPEFLIYFQGTGAADDSGLPNDRFFAVRPEGSVSTLKIQRTERGDSAVYLCASSATSGSGELFFGEGSRLTVL.

The chain joins TRBV2 to TRBJ2-5; D remains ambiguous. The CDR3 totals 15 residues. Trimming stripped 6 bases from V and 1 base from J, with 15 bases between. Looked up from germline, CDR1 is SNHLY and CDR2 is FYNNEI. DNA for the CDR3: TGTGCCAGCAGCCAAGGGCCCAGCGCCCAAGAGACCCAGTACTTC. As protein: CASSQGPSAQETQYF.

The chain uses TRBV29-1 and TRBJ1-1; 10 bases line up with TRBD1. Germline CDR1 SQVTM, CDR2 ANQGSEA. The junction had 8 bases not matched to a gene; V was cut back by 3 bases and J by 1 base. The CDR3 has 16 residues. CDR3 sequence: CSVEPTGGMGNTEAFF. In nucleotides, the CDR3 is TGCAGCGTTGAGCCGACAGGGGGCATGGGGAACACTGAAGCTTTCTTT.

In its sample, this clonotype was seen many times. Here the CDR3 reads CASSPAFNRNTEAFF. DNA of the CDR3: TGTGCCAGCTCACCTGCCTTTAATCGTAACACTGAAGCTTTCTTT. J is TRBJ1-1 and V is TRBV18; D gene uncertain. The germline V and J ends were trimmed by 3 bases and 2 bases, with 13 bases remaining between them. This CDR3 is 15 amino acids long. Germline V gene sequence: CDR1 KGHSH, CDR2 LQKENI. Full variable domain (missing parts from reference TRBV18 and TRBJ1-1): NAGVMQNPRHLVRRRGQEARLRCSPMKGHSHVYWYRQLPEEGLKFMVYLQKENIIDESGMPKERFSAEFPKEGPSILRIQQVVRGDSAAYFCASSPAFNRNTEAFFGQGTRLTVV.

The sample holds many counts of this clonotype. The chain joins TRBV27 to TRBJ2-3; 7 bases agree with TRBD2. Germline V lookup: CDR1 MNHEY, CDR2 SMNVEV (reference sequence). V dropped 3 bases and J dropped 3; count of bases not matched to a gene: 6. This CDR3 has 15 amino acids. The CDR3 nucleotides are TGTGCCAGCAGTTTGGGGGGGAGGCTTACAGATACGCAGTATTTT. The encoded protein is CASSLGGRLTDTQYF.

To note about this clonotype: This could be a read error, since a much larger clone is one nucleotide away. The V call is TRBV12-3 or TRBV12-4, the J call TRBJ2-7; D not certain. This CDR3 is built from 14 residues. The V and J ends lost 3 bases and 2 bases respectively, with 11 bases between them. CDR3: CASSFGSNPYEQYF. The CDR3 nucleotides are TGTGCCAGCAGTTTCGGGTCCAACCCCTACGAGCAGTACTTC.